These 21 T cell receptor beta chains were all obtained from the same sample, sequenced in a study of blood T cell repertoires in COVID-19. This table comes from immunoSEQ multiplex PCR, and its TCRdb copy is limited to in-frame clones, with some not included. The sample lists around 64,000 clones; under 80% were seen once. The specimen sequenced was PBMCs or T cells enriched from blood (not recorded which). The receptors shown here come from a woman in her fifties or sixties who had been exposed to COVID-19.

The genes are TRBV12-3 or TRBV12-4 and TRBJ2-5, with unresolved D. The CDR3 extends over 13 amino acids. V was cut by 3 bases and J by 2 bases, with 7 bases left in between. The CDR3 bases are TGTGCCAGCAGTTTTTCCTTACAAGAGACCCAGTACTTC. Translated: CASSFSLQETQYF.

The chain employs TRBV28 and TRBJ1-2; 7 bases agree with TRBD1. Germline V gene lookup returns CDR1 MDHEN and CDR2 SYDVKM. The CDR3 spans 15 residues. V was pared by 1 base and J by 2 bases, with 4 bases of the junction left unmatched. The CDR3 nucleotides are TGTGCCAGCAGTTTATTGGGGACAGAGAACTATGGCTACACCTTC. Translation: CASSLLGTENYGYTF.

This clone was found once. The rearrangement uses TRBV2 and TRBJ1-6; tentatively, D is TRBD1 (5 bases). Germline-derived CDR1 and CDR2 are SNHLY and FYNNEI. V was trimmed by 5 bases and J by 0 bases, leaving 14 bases between them. The CDR3 consists of 17 residues. DNA for the CDR3: TGTGCCAGCAGTCCCGGGACTACGAGCTCCTATAATTCACCCCTCCACTTT. Translation: CASSPGTTSSYNSPLHF.

The chain links TRBV19 to TRBJ1-1; no clear D. Germline values: CDR1 LNHDA, CDR2 SQIVND (reference sequence). V lost 6 bases and J 1 base, leaving 12 bases between the germline ends. The CDR3 is 14 amino acids. CDR3 amino acids: CASSLTLANTEAFF. The CDR3, as DNA: TGTGCCAGTAGCTTGACACTCGCGAACACTGAAGCTTTCTTT.

CDR3 in DNA: TGTGCCAGCAGCTTAGGGCTTCGCACAGATACGCAGTATTTT. Translating gives CASSLGLRTDTQYF. This chain joins TRBV11-2 and TRBJ2-3, with D hard to call. The CDR3 runs to 14 residues. The V end lost 1 base, the J end lost 1 base, and 6 bases lay between the germline ends. The germline V gene has CDR1 SGHAT and CDR2 FQNNGV.

The chain is built from TRBV5-4 and TRBJ1-2; D gene uncertain. Per the germline V gene, CDR1 is SGHNT and CDR2 is YYREEE (reference sequence). CDR3 length: 13 amino acids. V lost 4 bases to trimming and J lost 3 bases, with 10 bases between them. The DNA of the CDR3 is TGTGCCAGCAGCAGAGACAACCACTATGGCTACACCTTC. As protein: CASSRDNHYGYTF.

The rearrangement joins TRBV2 to TRBJ2-7; tentative D call: TRBD2 (5 bases). This CDR3 has 13 residues. Trimming cost V 3 bases and J 3 bases, with 9 bases left between them. CDR1 is SNHLY, CDR2 FYNNEI, per germline. CDR3 loop: CASSDAGSYEQYF. The DNA for the CDR3 is TGTGCCAGCAGTGATGCGGGCAGCTACGAGCAGTACTTC.

The chain's CDR3 is CASDGGAYGLYGYTF. The DNA of the CDR3 is TGTGCCAGCGATGGGGGCGCCTACGGCCTCTATGGCTACACCTTC. The V call is TRBV28, the J call TRBJ1-2; a possible D gene is TRBD1 (6 bases). Trimming stripped 8 bases from V and 4 bases from J, with 20 bases between. CDR3 length equals 15 residues. The V gene's germline CDR1 is MDHEN and CDR2 SYDVKM.

This clone was counted a few times. The chain joins TRBV4-1 to TRBJ2-7; tentatively, D is TRBD2 (6 bases). The V gene lost 1 base and the J gene lost 2 bases, with 12 bases spanning the gap. Germline-derived CDR1 and CDR2 are MGHRA and YSYEKL. The CDR3 is 15 amino acids. The chain's CDR3 is CASSQVSGDTYEQYF. CDR3 in DNA: TGCGCCAGCAGCCAAGTCTCGGGGGATACCTACGAGCAGTACTTC.

J is TRBJ2-7 and V is TRBV7-9; maybe TRBD1 (6 bases). The CDR3 runs 13 residues. Germline CDR1 SEHNR, CDR2 FQNEAQ (reference sequence). The V end was cut by 10 bases, the J end by 5 bases, with 18 bases between. The CDR3 is CAIPGQLQHEQYF. The CDR3 nucleotides read TGTGCCATCCCGGGACAACTACAACACGAGCAGTACTTC.

The chain combines TRBV6-1 with TRBJ2-3; D call uncertain. V lost 3 bases and J lost 4, with 14 bases in between. Germline V gene data show CDR1 as MNHNS and CDR2 as SASEGT. This CDR3 is built from 15 residues. The chain's CDR3 is CASSDPHTLADTQYF. The CDR3 region has the DNA TGTGCCAGCAGTGACCCCCACACGCTTGCAGATACGCAGTATTTT.

The rearrangement joins TRBV18 to TRBJ1-1; 12 bases match TRBD1. Germline V gene sequence: CDR1 KGHSH, CDR2 LQKENI. The CDR3 is 16 residues long. The V gene end was trimmed by 3 bases and the J gene end by 3 bases; junction bases not matched to a gene: 5. The CDR3 is CASSPGQGAFYTEAFF. The CDR3 DNA reads TGTGCCAGCTCACCGGGACAGGGGGCCTTCTACACTGAAGCTTTCTTT.

V is TRBV5-5 and J is TRBJ1-1, with 7 bases that match TRBD1. This CDR3 has 15 residues. V was pared by 4 bases and J by 3 bases, with 9 bases of the junction left unmatched. CDR1 is SGHKS, CDR2 YYEKEE, per germline (reference sequence). The CDR3 nucleotides read TGTGCCAGCAGCCCTTCCCCCCAGGGGGACACTGAAGCTTTCTTT. It codes for CASSPSPQGDTEAFF.

The chain uses TRBV14 and TRBJ1-1; D is unclear. Germline CDR1 SGHDN, CDR2 FVKESK. The CDR3 contains 13 residues. V gave up 5 bases and J gave up 1 base, with 8 bases separating them. The CDR3 DNA reads TGTGCCAGCAGCATGGCAGGGAACACTGAAGCTTTCTTT. Translating gives CASSMAGNTEAFF.

This clone appeared once. The J gene is TRBJ1-2, the V gene TRBV2; D call uncertain. Trimming removed 7 bases at V and 7 bases at J, with 13 bases between. Germline V CDR1 and CDR2: SNHLY, FYNNEI. This CDR3 comprises 12 residues. The CDR3 nucleotides read TGTGCCAGCATGGCGCGGGCGGGTGGCTACACCTTC. The encoded protein is CASMARAGGYTF.

The V gene is TRBV4-1, the J gene TRBJ2-4; D is unresolved. This CDR3 region has 13 residues. Trimming took off 4 bases at V and 6 bases at J, with 10 bases between the two ends. CDR1 is MGHRA, CDR2 YSYEKL, per germline. CDR3 sequence: CASSPGPLNIQYF. DNA for the CDR3: TGCGCCAGCAGCCCCGGTCCCCTAAACATTCAGTACTTC.

The chain carries TRBV12-3 or TRBV12-4 and TRBJ1-6; tentative D call: TRBD1 (5 bases). Trimming cost V 4 bases and J 9 bases, with 10 bases left between them. The CDR3 consists of 13 residues. CDR3 coding DNA: TGTGCCAGCAGTTGGGACTCGAGTTCACCCCTCCACTTT. Translated: CASSWDSSSPLHF.

The chain is built from TRBV11-2 and TRBJ2-5, with 11 bases that match TRBD1. V was pared by 5 bases and J by 4 bases, with 6 bases of the junction left unmatched. Germline V gene sequence: CDR1 SGHAT, CDR2 FQNNGV. The CDR3 is 15 amino acids. The CDR3 sequence: CASSGRDRGLETQYF. CDR3 in DNA: TGTGCCAGCAGCGGAAGGGACAGGGGGTTAGAGACCCAGTACTTC.

The chain is built from TRBV4-1 and TRBJ1-2; 9 bases map to TRBD1. J lost 3 bases, V lost 0 bases, and 23 bases had no gene match. Germline V gives CDR1 MGHRA, CDR2 YSYEKL. The CDR3 extends over 22 amino acids. The chain's CDR3 is CASSQESILSTSLRDRDYGYTF. In nucleotides, the CDR3 is TGCGCCAGCAGCCAAGAATCCATTCTATCCACGTCTCTTCGGGACAGGGACTATGGCTACACCTTC.

This chain connects TRBV19 to TRBJ2-2, with D possibly matching TRBD1 (7 bases). Germline V CDR1 and CDR2: LNHDA, SQIVND (reference sequence). The length of the CDR3 is 12 residues. V lost 9 bases and J 5 bases, leaving 10 bases between the germline ends. The CDR3 reads CASRGETGELFF. In DNA form, the CDR3 reads TGTGCCAGCAGGGGGGAAACCGGGGAGCTGTTTTTT.

The chain uses TRBV19 and TRBJ1-2; 7 bases line up with TRBD1. This CDR3 contains 14 residues. V dropped 6 bases and J dropped 2; count of bases not matched to a gene: 6. Germline-derived CDR1 and CDR2 are LNHDA and SQIVND (reference sequence). CDR3 sequence (DNA): TGTGCCAGTAGGGCACCGACAGGGAACTATGGCTACACCTTC. Amino acids: CASRAPTGNYGYTF.